Listed below are T cell receptor beta chains from one sample, sequenced in a study of T cell repertoires in cytomegalovirus infection. MiXCR was run by TCRdb on the reads, yielding one entry per CDR3 protein. The repertoire holds some 680,000 distinct CDR3 sequences, approximately 40% seen once, with roughly 2.8% in the top ten. Input material: PBMCs. The source of these receptors is a human donor in good health (CMV status not recorded). Some clones in this sample may be carry-over from other donors' samples. Both conserved end residues are part of each CDR3. The D gene is left open where the match is weak. The size entry is marked missing in some rows and otherwise reads once, few, many or a size class.

j_gene	v_gene	abundance	d_gene	CDR3nt	CDR3aa
TRBJ1-3	TRBV10-3	.	TRBD1	TGTGCCATCACCGGGACAGGGTCTGGAAACACCATATATTTT	CAITGTGSGNTIYF
TRBJ2-1	TRBV29-1	.	.	TGCAGCGCCGACTCCCCCTCCTGGGGACCCCGTTACTCCTACAATGAGCAGTTCTTC	CSADSPSWGPRYSYNEQFF
TRBJ1-2	TRBV5-1	.	TRBD1	TGCGCCAGCAACGCGGGACAGCCCTATGGCTACACCTTC	CASNAGQPYGYTF
TRBJ2-6	TRBV5-5	.	TRBD1	TGTGCCAGCAGCCCGAGTGGGGGACAGAGCTCTGGGGCCAACGTCCTGACTTTC	CASSPSGGQSSGANVLTF
TRBJ2-3	TRBV30	few	TRBD1	TGTGCCTGGGACCGGACAGGTGGAGATACGCAGTATTTT	CAWDRTGGDTQYF
TRBJ2-3	TRBV7-2	.	.	TGTGCCAGCAGCTTAGGAAGCGGGTGGGGCACAGATACGCAGTATTTT	CASSLGSGWGTDTQYF
TRBJ2-3	TRBV24-1	few	.	TGTGCCACCAGTGATTTCAGCCGTTCGGGTACGCAGTATTTT	CATSDFSRSGTQYF
TRBJ1-1	TRBV10-3	.	TRBD1	TGTGCCATCAGTGGAAGGGGGCAGAGCACTGAAGCTTTCTTT	CAISGRGQSTEAFF
TRBJ2-7	TRBV3-1	.	.	TGTGCCAGCAGCCAAAATAGGCGGAGGGCCCCCTACGAGCAGTACTTC	CASSQNRRRAPYEQYF
TRBJ1-1	TRBV10-3	.	.	TGTGCCATCAGTGAGTTACCGACAGGCGAAGCTTTCTTT	CAISELPTGEAFF
TRBJ2-6	TRBV7-9	few	TRBD1	TGTGCCAGCAGCTCCGGCCCCGGACAGGGTATGACTGGGGCCAACGTCCTGACTTTC	CASSSGPGQGMTGANVLTF
TRBJ1-3	TRBV6-5	few	.	TGTGCCAGCAGTTATGGGGAGGAGGGTAGCTCTGGAAACACCATATATTTT	CASSYGEEGSSGNTIYF
TRBJ2-1	TRBV11-2	.	.	TGTGCCAGCAGCCCCAATGCAGGACGGAGTCTCCGGGAGCAGTTATTC	CASSPNAGRSLREQLF
TRBJ2-5	TRBV10-3	few	.	TGTGCCATCAGTCGACAGCGAATAGAGACCCAGTACTTC	CAISRQRIETQYF
TRBJ1-1	TRBV4-1	.	.	TGCGCCAGCAGCCACGCATCTCGACAGAACACTGAAGCTTTCTTT	CASSHASRQNTEAFF
TRBJ1-1	TRBV19	once	.	TGTGCCAGTCGTGGGACGTTGAACACTGAAGCTTTCTTT	CASRGTLNTEAFF
TRBJ2-1	TRBV7-9	.	.	TGTGCCAGCAGCGGAGTACACAATGAGCAGTTCTTC	CASSGVHNEQFF
TRBJ2-1	TRBV7-8	many	TRBD2	TGTGCCAGCAGCCCTGGGCGGGCTAGCGGGGGGGCAGGTTCCTACAATGAGCAGTTCTTC	CASSPGRASGGAGSYNEQFF
TRBJ2-7	TRBV14	few	.	TGTGCCAGCAGACCAGGACGCCGAGAAGCCTACGAGCAGTACTTC	CASRPGRREAYEQYF
TRBJ1-1	TRBV19	.	.	TGTGCCAGTAGTCCGCGGGCTACGGACACTGAAGCTTTCTTT	CASSPRATDTEAFF
TRBJ2-1	TRBV7-2	.	TRBD2	TGTGCCAGCAGCTCCGCCCCCCGGACTAGATACAATGAGCAGTTCTTC	CASSSAPRTRYNEQFF
TRBJ1-1	TRBV29-1	.	.	TGCAGCGGGCGTGGGCACCCTGAAGCTTTCTTT	CSGRGHPEAFF
TRBJ2-7	TRBV19	.	TRBD1	TGTGCCAGTAGTATATTCCTGGGACAGACCTACGAGCAGTCCTTC	CASSIFLGQTYEQSF
TRBJ1-2	TRBV7-6	few	.	TGTGCCAGCAGCGCTCTAGTGGTCGGGAACTATGGCTACACCTTC	CASSALVVGNYGYTF
TRBJ2-3	TRBV7-8	.	.	TGTGCCAGCAGCCTATACCCCGGTGGTACAGATACGCAGTATTTT	CASSLYPGGTDTQYF
TRBJ2-1	TRBV7-8	many	TRBD2	TGTGCCAGCAGCCTAGCGGGAGAATCTTACAATGAGCAGTTCTTC	CASSLAGESYNEQFF
TRBJ2-5	TRBV11-2	few	TRBD2	TGTGCCAGCAGCTTAGGGAGCCTAGCGGGGGGTCCCCAAGAGACCCAGTACTTC	CASSLGSLAGGPQETQYF
TRBJ2-6	TRBV7-9	many	.	TGTGCCAGCAGCTCACGGACTCTTGGGGCCAACGTCCTGACTTTC	CASSSRTLGANVLTF